Each of the 22 T cell receptor beta chains below was sequenced from the same sample in a study of T cells in Graves' hyperthyroidism and ophthalmopathy. RNA transcripts were the template for amplifying TCR beta CDR3 regions. The TCR CDR3 was amplified in a first-round RT-PCR using the HTBI primer set. TCRdb re-called the multiplex PCR reads through MiXCR, storing one row per CDR3 protein. The sample holds 450,000 to 650,000 distinct CDR3 sequences, 14% seen once. Sequenced material: blood. The receptors shown here come from a woman in her late teens or twenties with Graves' ophthalmopathy.

The chain is built from TRBV6-2 or TRBV6-3 and TRBJ1-1; D unresolved. The CDR3 is 14 residues long. CDR1 is MNHEY and CDR2 is SVGEGT in the germline V gene. V gave up 2 bases and J gave up 3 bases, with 10 bases separating them. The CDR3 DNA follows: TGTGCCAGCAGTTACGGTCGGGTTTACACTGAAGCTTTCTTT. Encoded protein: CASSYGRVYTEAFF.

This clonotype came up many times. V usage is TRBV28 and J usage is TRBJ1-1, with D possibly being TRBD1 (5 bases). The CDR3 has 12 amino acids. Between the trimmed V and J ends, which lost 4 bases and 3 bases, there was a span of 6 bases. In germline, CDR1 is MDHEN, CDR2 SYDVKM. The CDR3, as DNA: TGTGCCAGCAGTTCCAGGGACACTGAAGCTTTCTTT. Protein product: CASSSRDTEAFF.

This clonotype has a count of ten or more. The chain couples TRBV2 to TRBJ2-6, with 7 bases identical to TRBD1. Trimming removed 2 bases from V and 3 bases from J; junction bases left unmatched: 4. Germline loops: CDR1 SNHLY, CDR2 FYNNEI. CDR3 length equals 16 residues. DNA for the CDR3: TGTGCCAGCAGTGAAACAGGGGTTCGTGGGGCCAACGTCCTGACTTTC. Translation gives CASSETGVRGANVLTF.

This clonotype was recorded a few times. This chain links TRBV4-2 with TRBJ2-2, with 10 bases matching TRBD2. Per the germline V gene, CDR1 is LGHNA and CDR2 is YNFKEQ. V lost 6 bases and J lost 1; bases outside the gene matches: 5. The CDR3 is 16 amino acids. The CDR3 spells CASRKREGGNTGELFF. CDR3 DNA sequence: TGTGCCAGCAGAAAGCGGGAGGGCGGGAACACCGGGGAGCTGTTTTTT.

This clonotype has at least ten counts. The chain has TRBV24-1 and TRBJ2-2; tentatively, D is TRBD1 (5 bases). V gave up 9 bases and J gave up 7 bases, with 8 bases separating them. In germline, CDR1 is KGHDR, CDR2 SFDVKD. The CDR3 has 11 amino acids. The CDR3 coding sequence is TGTGCCACCCAGGGTGGCGGGGAGCTGTTTTTT. Translation: CATQGGGELFF.

The sample holds many counts of this clonotype. This sequence joins TRBV6-2 or TRBV6-3 and TRBJ1-1, with a possible D match to TRBD1 (6 bases). Germline CDR1 reads MNHEY; CDR2 reads SVGEGT. The CDR3 is 17 amino acids. Trimming pared 0 bases from V and 4 bases from J, leaving 18 bases between. The CDR3 DNA sequence: TGTGCCAGCAGTTACTCGGGGGCAACAGGACTGGGCACTGAAGCTTTCTTT. This sequence encodes CASSYSGATGLGTEAFF.

The chain joins TRBV7-9 to TRBJ1-4, with D tentatively TRBD1 (6 bases). CDR1 SEHNR and CDR2 FQNEAQ come from the germline V gene (reference sequence). The V gene lost 5 bases and the J gene lost 6 bases, with 16 bases spanning the gap. The CDR3 runs to 15 residues. In DNA form, the CDR3 reads TGTGCCAGCAGCCAAAACAGGGCAGCTGATGAAAAACTGTTTTTT. Translating gives CASSQNRAADEKLFF.

The chain combines TRBV5-1 with TRBJ2-1; tentatively, D is TRBD1 (7 bases). Germline loops: CDR1 SGHRS, CDR2 YFSETQ. This CDR3 spans 16 amino acids. Trimming cost V 0 bases and J 6 bases, with 16 bases left between them. In DNA form, the CDR3 reads TGCGCCAGCAGCTTGGGGGAGGCAGGGGGAAGCAATGAGCAGTTCTTC. Its protein is CASSLGEAGGSNEQFF. Full variable domain (rest looked up from reference TRBV5-1 and TRBJ2-1): KAGVTQTPRYLIKTRGQQVTLSCSPISGHRSVSWYQQTPGQGLQFLFEYFSETQRNKGNFPGRFSGRQFSNSRSEMNVSTLELGDSALYLCASSLGEAGGSNEQFFGPGTRLTVL.

This clonotype showed up many times. CDR3 sequence reads: CASGLVRWVPQIRVNRYEQYF. The DNA of the CDR3 is TGTGCTAGTGGTTTGGTACGGTGGGTGCCCCAGATTCGGGTTAACCGCTACGAGCAGTACTTC. The chain couples TRBV12-5 to TRBJ2-7; D unclear. This CDR3 spans 21 amino acids. CDR1 is LGHNT and CDR2 is FRNRAP in the germline V gene. V lost 0 bases, J lost 3 bases, and 30 bases lay in between.

The J gene is TRBJ2-2, the V gene TRBV28; 12 bases align to TRBD2. CDR3 size: 18 residues. The ends lost 3 bases at V and 1 base at J; junction bases unmatched: 6. Looked up from germline, CDR1 is MDHEN and CDR2 is SYDVKM. The CDR3 spells CASSFRLAGDGNTGELFF. The DNA for the CDR3 is TGTGCCAGCAGTTTCAGACTAGCGGGAGATGGGAACACCGGGGAGCTGTTTTTT.

This clonotype was picked up many times. This rearrangement joins TRBV28 to TRBJ1-1; unclear D gene. Trimming removed 6 bases at V and 1 base at J, with 15 bases between. This CDR3 is 15 amino acids long. CDR1 is MDHEN and CDR2 is SYDVKM in the germline V gene. The CDR3 sequence: CASSPPPGRNTEAFF. The CDR3 region has the DNA TGTGCCAGCAGCCCACCCCCAGGTCGGAACACTGAAGCTTTCTTT.

V usage is TRBV29-1 and J usage is TRBJ1-1; D perhaps matches TRBD1 (5 bases). Trimming cost V 7 bases and J 6 bases, with 18 bases left between them. CDR1 and CDR2 (germline): SQVTM, ANQGSEA. The CDR3 is made up of 13 amino acids. This chain's CDR3 is CSAPPLLGAEAFF. The CDR3 DNA reads TGCAGCGCCCCACCCTTGTTGGGGGCTGAAGCTTTCTTT.

The J gene is TRBJ1-4, the V gene TRBV12-3 or TRBV12-4, with TRBD1 matching 9 bases. V gave up 8 bases and J gave up 6 bases; unmatched junction bases: 7. The CDR3 totals 14 residues. Here the CDR3 DNA reads TGTGCCAGCCACTCCGGGACAGGGTATGAAAAACTGTTTTTT. It translates to CASHSGTGYEKLFF.

To note about this clonotype: This may be a read error, as it is one base from a much larger clone. The rearrangement uses TRBV5-1 and TRBJ2-3; possibly TRBD1 or TRBD2 for D (6 bases each). The CDR3 totals 17 residues. Looked up from germline, CDR1 is SGHRS and CDR2 is YFSETQ. Here the CDR3 DNA reads TGCGCCAGCGGCTTGGGGGCGGACTCGGGGACTACAGATACGCAGTATTTT. Translating it yields CASGLGADSGTTDTQYF. Filled out from reference TRBV5-1 and TRBJ2-3, the complete variable domain reads KAGVTQTPRYLIKTRGQQVTLSCSPISGHRSVSWYQQTPGQGLQFLFEYFSETQRNKGNFPGRFSGRQFSNSRSEMNVSTLELGDSALYLCASGLGADSGTTDTQYFGPGTRLTVL.

This clonotype has a count of ten or more. The J gene is TRBJ2-7, the V gene TRBV28; the D is unclear. CDR1 MDHEN and CDR2 SYDVKM come from the germline V gene. Trimming shortened V by 7 bases and J by 3 bases, and 19 bases separated the two germline ends. This CDR3 has 15 amino acids. CDR3 in amino acids: CASTPGAGTLYEQYF. The CDR3 DNA reads as TGTGCCAGCACCCCTGGCGCTGGCACACTCTACGAGCAGTACTTC. Based on the CDR3 plus reference TRBV28 and TRBJ2-7, the full variable domain is DVKVTQSSRYLVKRTGEKVFLECVQDMDHENMFWYRQDPGLGLRLIYFSYDVKMKEKGDIPEGYSVSREKKERFSLILESASTNQTSMYLCASTPGAGTLYEQYFGPGTRLTVT.

This clonotype was seen ten or more times. For the CDR3, the DNA is TGCAGTGCTAGAGTCTCCGACAGGTACCCCTATGGCTACACCTTC. This sequence encodes CSARVSDRYPYGYTF. The chain employs TRBV20-1 and TRBJ1-2, with D possibly matching TRBD1 (6 bases). V was shortened by 1 base and J by 4 bases, with 16 bases between the two germline ends. This CDR3 spans 15 amino acids. In germline, CDR1 is DFQATT, CDR2 SNEGSKA (reference sequence).

This clonotype was counted many times. DNA of the CDR3: TGTGCCATCAGTGAGAAGGGGGACGAAAAACTGTTTTTT. Translated: CAISEKGDEKLFF. The chain has TRBV10-3 and TRBJ1-4, with TRBD1 as a possible D gene (6 bases). The germline gives CDR1 ENHRY, CDR2 SYGVKD. The CDR3 runs 13 residues. The V and J ends lost 2 bases and 8 bases respectively, with 9 bases between them.

This clonotype occurred many times. J is TRBJ2-1 and V is TRBV7-3; 7 positions agree with TRBD2. The CDR3 is made up of 15 amino acids. V trimming: 1 base; J trimming: 5 bases; junction bases outside the gene matches: 5. CDR1 is SGHTA, CDR2 FQGTGA, per germline. In DNA, the CDR3 is TGTGCCAGCAGCTTAATGGGCGGGAGAAACAATGAGCAGTTCTTC. As protein: CASSLMGGRNNEQFF.

This clonotype was seen only a few times. The CDR3 protein is CASSQDMRRNYEQYF. CDR3 bases: TGTGCCAGCAGCCAGGATATGAGGAGGAACTACGAGCAGTACTTC. The chain is built from TRBV5-4 and TRBJ2-7; tentatively, D is TRBD2 (5 bases). Germline V gene sequence: CDR1 SGHNT, CDR2 YYREEE (reference sequence). Trimming took off 4 bases at V and 3 bases at J, with 17 bases between the two ends. The CDR3 sequence is 15 residues long.

This clonotype was counted ten times or more. V is TRBV6-2 or TRBV6-3 and J is TRBJ2-5, with 7 bases that match TRBD1. The V segment lost 0 bases and the J segment 4 bases; nucleotides outside the gene matches: 8. CDR1 MNHEY and CDR2 SVGEGT come from the germline V gene. The CDR3 loop spans 16 amino acids. The CDR3 reads CASSYSNSDRSETQYF. DNA of the CDR3: TGTGCCAGCAGTTACTCCAATTCGGACAGGTCAGAGACCCAGTACTTC.

This clonotype was observed a single time. The CDR3 sequence is CASSIDGYEQYF. The DNA of the CDR3 is TGTGCCAGTAGTATAGATGGCTACGAGCAGTACTTC. This chain uses TRBV19 with TRBJ2-7, with D unclear. The length of the CDR3 is 12 residues. V shed 0 bases and J shed 3 bases, with 3 bases lying between them. Looked up from germline, CDR1 is LNHDA and CDR2 is SQIVND (reference sequence).

The chain uses TRBV6-1 and TRBJ2-7; D is possibly TRBD2 (5 bases). This CDR3 is built from 16 residues. Germline CDR1 reads MNHNS; CDR2 reads SASEGT. The germline V and J ends were trimmed by 10 bases and 4 bases, with 26 bases remaining between them. The CDR3, as DNA: TGTGCCACGGCCCGCAGTTTGGGTCGCGGGCAATACGAGCAGTACTTC. Translating it yields CATARSLGRGQYEQYF.